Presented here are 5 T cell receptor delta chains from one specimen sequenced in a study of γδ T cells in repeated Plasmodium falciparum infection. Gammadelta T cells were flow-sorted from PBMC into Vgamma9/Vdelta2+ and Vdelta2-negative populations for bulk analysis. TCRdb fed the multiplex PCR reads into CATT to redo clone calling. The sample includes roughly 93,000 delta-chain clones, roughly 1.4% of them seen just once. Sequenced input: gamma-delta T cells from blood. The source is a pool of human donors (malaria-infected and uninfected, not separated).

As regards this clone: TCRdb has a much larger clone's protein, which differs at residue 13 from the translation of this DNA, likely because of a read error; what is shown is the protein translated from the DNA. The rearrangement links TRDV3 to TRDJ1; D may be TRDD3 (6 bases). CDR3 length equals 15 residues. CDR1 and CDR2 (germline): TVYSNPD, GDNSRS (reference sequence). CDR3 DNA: TGTGCCTTTATCTCACGTATCACTCGAGGGGGAAAACCCATCTTT. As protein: CAFISRITRGGKPIF.

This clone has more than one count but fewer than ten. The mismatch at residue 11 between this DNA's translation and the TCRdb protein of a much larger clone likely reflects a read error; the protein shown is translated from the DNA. The CDR3 loop reads CALGELLGGRALVTDKLIF. The CDR3 coding sequence is TGTGCTCTTGGGGAACTATTGGGAGGTAGGGCCCTCGTCACCGATAAACTCATTTTT. The chain recombines TRDV1 with TRDJ1, with D unclear. This CDR3 is 19 amino acids long. Germline V gives CDR1 TSWWSYY, CDR2 QGS.

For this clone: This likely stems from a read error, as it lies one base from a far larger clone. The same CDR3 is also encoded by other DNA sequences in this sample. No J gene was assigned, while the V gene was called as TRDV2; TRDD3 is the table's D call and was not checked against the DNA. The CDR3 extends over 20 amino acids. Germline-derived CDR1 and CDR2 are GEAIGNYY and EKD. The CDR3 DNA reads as TGTGCCTGTGACACGATCGGGGGGGATACCCTGAGCCCGTACACCGATAAGCTCATCTTT. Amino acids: CACDTIGGDTLSPYTDKLIF.

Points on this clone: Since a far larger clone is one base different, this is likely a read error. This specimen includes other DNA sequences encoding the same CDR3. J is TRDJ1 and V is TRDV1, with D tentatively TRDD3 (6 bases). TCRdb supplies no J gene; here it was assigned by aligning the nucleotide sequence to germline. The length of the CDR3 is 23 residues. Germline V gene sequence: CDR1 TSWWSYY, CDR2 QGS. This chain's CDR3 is CALGELPLLSNPWGSHYTDKLIF. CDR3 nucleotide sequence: TGTGCTCTTGGGGAACTTCCATTACTTTCGAACCCTTGGGGATCCCATTACACCGACAAACTCATCTTT.

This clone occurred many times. The CDR3 nucleotides read TGTGCTCTTGGGGAAGTGCGTCCTTTCCTATCGGGCCACTGGGGGTCCCTCGATAAACTCATCTTT. Protein product: CALGEVRPFLSGHWGSLDKLIF. The chain has TRDV1 and TRDJ1; 8 nucleotides match TRDD3. V trimming: 2 bases; J trimming: 4 bases; junction bases outside the gene matches: 27. The CDR3 consists of 22 residues. Per the germline V gene, CDR1 is TSWWSYY and CDR2 is QGS.